This T cell receptor (beta chain) appears in the sequencing data of a study of T cell responses to AZD1222 COVID-19 vaccine. V lost 3 bases to trimming and J lost 5 bases, with 10 bases between them. CDR3 size: 13 residues. Germline V gives CDR1 DFQATT, CDR2 SNEGSKA (reference sequence). Comment on this clone: What it binds is not known.

TCRdb's table, derived via immunoSEQ multiplex PCR, lists solely in-frame clones and lacks some. The sample has some 120,000 clones; nearly 90% are singletons. Study results and limitations: Clonal diversity was possibly underestimated, and white British individuals and females predominated among donors.

The chain combines TRBV20-1 with TRBJ2-2; D not certain. This receptor was identified in an adult who received the AZD1222 COVID-19 vaccine. This specimen was peripheral blood, taken 28 days after the second AZD1222 dose. The CDR3 coding sequence is TGCAGTGCTAGTCGCCCAGGTACCGGGGAGCTGTTTTTT. It encodes CSASRPGTGELFF.